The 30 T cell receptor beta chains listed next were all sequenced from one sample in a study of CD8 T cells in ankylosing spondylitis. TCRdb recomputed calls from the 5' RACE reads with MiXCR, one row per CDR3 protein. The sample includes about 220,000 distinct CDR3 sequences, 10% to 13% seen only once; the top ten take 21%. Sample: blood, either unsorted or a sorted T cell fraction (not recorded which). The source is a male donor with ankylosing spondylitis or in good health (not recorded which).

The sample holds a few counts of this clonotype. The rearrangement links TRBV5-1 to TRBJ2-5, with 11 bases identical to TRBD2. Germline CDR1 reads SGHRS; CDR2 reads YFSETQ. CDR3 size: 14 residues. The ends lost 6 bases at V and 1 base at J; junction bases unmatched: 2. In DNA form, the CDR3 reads TGCGCCAGCACTACTAGCGGGGGCCAAGAGACCCAGTACTTC. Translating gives CASTTSGGQETQYF.

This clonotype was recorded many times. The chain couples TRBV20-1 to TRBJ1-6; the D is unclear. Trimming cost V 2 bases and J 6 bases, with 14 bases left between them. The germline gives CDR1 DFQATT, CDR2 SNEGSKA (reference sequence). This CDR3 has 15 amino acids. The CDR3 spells CSARPPGIGNSPLHF. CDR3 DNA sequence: TGCAGTGCTAGACCGCCGGGGATCGGTAATTCACCCCTCCACTTT.

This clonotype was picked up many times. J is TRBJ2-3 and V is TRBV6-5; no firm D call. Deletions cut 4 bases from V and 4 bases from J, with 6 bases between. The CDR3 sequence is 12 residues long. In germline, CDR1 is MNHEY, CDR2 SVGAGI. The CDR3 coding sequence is TGTGCCAGCAGTTCCGACGCAGATACGCAGTATTTT. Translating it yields CASSSDADTQYF.

This CDR3 reads CASMQRGGNEQYF. Here the CDR3 DNA reads TGTGCCAGCATGCAGCGGGGGGGAAACGAGCAGTACTTC. The chain couples TRBV2 to TRBJ2-7; 10 nucleotides match TRBD2. The V and J ends lost 7 bases and 5 bases, in that order; junction bases with no gene match: 5. CDR3 length equals 13 residues. Per the germline V gene, CDR1 is SNHLY and CDR2 is FYNNEI.

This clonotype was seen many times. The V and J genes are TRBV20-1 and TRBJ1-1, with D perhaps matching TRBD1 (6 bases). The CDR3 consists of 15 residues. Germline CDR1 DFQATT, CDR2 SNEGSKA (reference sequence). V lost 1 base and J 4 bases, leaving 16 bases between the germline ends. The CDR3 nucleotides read TGCAGTGCTAGAGTTCCAGGGGAGGTCTTCACTGAAGCTTTCTTT. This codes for CSARVPGEVFTEAFF.

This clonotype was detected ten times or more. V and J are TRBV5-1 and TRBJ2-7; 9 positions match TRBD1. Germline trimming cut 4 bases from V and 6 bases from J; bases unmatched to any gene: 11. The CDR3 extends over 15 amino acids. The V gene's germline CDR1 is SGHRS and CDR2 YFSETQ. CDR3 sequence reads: CASSTYPGQGIEQYF. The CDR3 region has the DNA TGCGCCAGCAGCACATACCCGGGACAGGGAATCGAGCAGTACTTC.

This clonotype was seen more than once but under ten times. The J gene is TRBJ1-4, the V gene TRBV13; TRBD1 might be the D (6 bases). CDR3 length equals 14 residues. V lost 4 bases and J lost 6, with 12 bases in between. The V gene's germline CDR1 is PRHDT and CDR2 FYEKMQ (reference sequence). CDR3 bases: TGTGCCAGCAGCTCGCAGGGGAGGCATGAAAAACTGTTTTTT. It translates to CASSSQGRHEKLFF.

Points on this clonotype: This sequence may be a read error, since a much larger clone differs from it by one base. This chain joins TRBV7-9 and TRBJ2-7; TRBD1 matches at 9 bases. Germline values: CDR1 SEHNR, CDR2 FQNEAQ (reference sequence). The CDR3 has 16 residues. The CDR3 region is CASSPALGQGSYERYF. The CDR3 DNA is TGTGCCAGCAGCCCCGCCTTAGGACAGGGGTCCTACGAGCGGTACTTC. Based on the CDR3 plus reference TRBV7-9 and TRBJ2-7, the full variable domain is DTGVSQNPRHKITKRGQNVTFRCDPISEHNRLYWYRQTLGQGPEFLTYFQNEAQLEKSRLLSDRFSAERPKGSFSTLEIQRTEQGDSAMYLCASSPALGQGSYERYFGPGTRLTVT.

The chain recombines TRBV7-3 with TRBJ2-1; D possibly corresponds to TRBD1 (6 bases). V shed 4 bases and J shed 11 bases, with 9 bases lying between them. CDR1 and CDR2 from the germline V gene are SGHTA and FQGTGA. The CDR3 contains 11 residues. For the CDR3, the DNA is TGTGCCAGCAGCTCCGGGACAAAGCAGTTCTTC. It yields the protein CASSSGTKQFF.

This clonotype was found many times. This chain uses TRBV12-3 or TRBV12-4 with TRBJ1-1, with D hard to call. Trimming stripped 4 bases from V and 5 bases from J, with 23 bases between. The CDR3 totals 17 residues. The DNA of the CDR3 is TGTGCCAGCAGTTCATCGGACGGAGGGAAAGGGATAACTGAAGCTTTCTTT. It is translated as CASSSSDGGKGITEAFF.

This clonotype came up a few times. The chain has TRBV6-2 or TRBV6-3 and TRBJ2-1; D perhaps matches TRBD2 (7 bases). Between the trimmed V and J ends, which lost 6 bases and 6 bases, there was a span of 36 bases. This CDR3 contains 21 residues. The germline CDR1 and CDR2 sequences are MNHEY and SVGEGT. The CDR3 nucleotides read TGTGCCAGCAGCCGCGCCGGTCTGCTAGGGGGGGCCAATCCTCTTCGCAATGAGCAGTTCTTC. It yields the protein CASSRAGLLGGANPLRNEQFF.

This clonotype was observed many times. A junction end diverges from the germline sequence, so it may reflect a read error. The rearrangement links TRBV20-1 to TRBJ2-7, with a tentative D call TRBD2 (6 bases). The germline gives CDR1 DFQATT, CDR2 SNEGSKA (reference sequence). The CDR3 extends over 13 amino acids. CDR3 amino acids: CSARPYREEATRF. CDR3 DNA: TGCAGTGCTAGACCCTATAGGGAGGAGGCTACACGGTTC.

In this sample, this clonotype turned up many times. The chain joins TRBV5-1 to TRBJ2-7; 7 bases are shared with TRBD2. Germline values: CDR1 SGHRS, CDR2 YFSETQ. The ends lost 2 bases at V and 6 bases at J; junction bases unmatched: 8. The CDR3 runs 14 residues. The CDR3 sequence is CASSFGLDLFEQYF. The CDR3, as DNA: TGCGCCAGCAGCTTCGGACTAGACCTTTTCGAGCAGTACTTC.

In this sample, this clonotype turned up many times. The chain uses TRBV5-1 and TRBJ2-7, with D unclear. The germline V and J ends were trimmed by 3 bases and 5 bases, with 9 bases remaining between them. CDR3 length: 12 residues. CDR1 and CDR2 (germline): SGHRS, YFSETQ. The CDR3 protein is CASSSAADEQYF. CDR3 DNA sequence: TGCGCCAGCAGCTCCGCGGCCGACGAGCAGTACTTC.

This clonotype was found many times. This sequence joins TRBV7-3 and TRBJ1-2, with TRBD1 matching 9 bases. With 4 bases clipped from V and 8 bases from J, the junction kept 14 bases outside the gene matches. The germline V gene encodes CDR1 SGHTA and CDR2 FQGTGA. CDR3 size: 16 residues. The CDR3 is CASSSISGQGLVGYTF. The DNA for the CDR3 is TGTGCCAGCAGCTCGATCTCGGGACAGGGATTGGTCGGCTACACCTTC.

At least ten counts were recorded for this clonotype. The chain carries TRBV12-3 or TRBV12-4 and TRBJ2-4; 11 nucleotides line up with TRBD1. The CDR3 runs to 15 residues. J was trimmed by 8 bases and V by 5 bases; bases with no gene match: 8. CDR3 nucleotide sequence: TGTGCCAGCAGTCCTCGGACAGGGGGCACGGACATTCAGTACTTC. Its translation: CASSPRTGGTDIQYF.

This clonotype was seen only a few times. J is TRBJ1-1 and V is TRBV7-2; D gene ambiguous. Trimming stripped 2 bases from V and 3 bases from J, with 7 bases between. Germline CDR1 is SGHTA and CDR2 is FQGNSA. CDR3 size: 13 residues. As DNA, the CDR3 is TGTGCCAGCAGCTTACGCAAATACACTGAAGCTTTCTTT. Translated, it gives CASSLRKYTEAFF.

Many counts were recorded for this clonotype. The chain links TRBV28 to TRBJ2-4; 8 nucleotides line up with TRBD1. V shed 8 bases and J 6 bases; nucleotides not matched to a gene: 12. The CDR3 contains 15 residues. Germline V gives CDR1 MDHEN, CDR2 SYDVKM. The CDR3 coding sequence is TGTGCCAGCCGTCCCCCGAGACAGGGGACAAACATTCAGTACTTC. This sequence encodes CASRPPRQGTNIQYF.

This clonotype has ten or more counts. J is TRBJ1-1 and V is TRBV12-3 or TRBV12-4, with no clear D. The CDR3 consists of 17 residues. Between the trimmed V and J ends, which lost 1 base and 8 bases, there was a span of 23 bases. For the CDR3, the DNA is TGTGCCAGCAGTTTAGATTCTATTGCCGTCATTACCGTCGAAGCTTTCTTT. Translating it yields CASSLDSIAVITVEAFF.

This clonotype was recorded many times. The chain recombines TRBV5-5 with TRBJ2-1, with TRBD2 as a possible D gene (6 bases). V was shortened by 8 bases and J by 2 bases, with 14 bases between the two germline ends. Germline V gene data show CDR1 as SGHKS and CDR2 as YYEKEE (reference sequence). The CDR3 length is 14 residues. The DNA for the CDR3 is TGTGCCAGTTCCCGGGACTTCACCTACAATGAGCAGTTCTTC. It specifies CASSRDFTYNEQFF.

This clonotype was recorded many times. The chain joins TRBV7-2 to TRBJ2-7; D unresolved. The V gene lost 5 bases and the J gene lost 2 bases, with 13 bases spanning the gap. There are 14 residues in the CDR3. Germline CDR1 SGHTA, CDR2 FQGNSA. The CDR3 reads CASSREAPTYEQYF. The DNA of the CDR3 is TGTGCCAGCAGCAGAGAGGCTCCCACCTACGAGCAGTACTTC.

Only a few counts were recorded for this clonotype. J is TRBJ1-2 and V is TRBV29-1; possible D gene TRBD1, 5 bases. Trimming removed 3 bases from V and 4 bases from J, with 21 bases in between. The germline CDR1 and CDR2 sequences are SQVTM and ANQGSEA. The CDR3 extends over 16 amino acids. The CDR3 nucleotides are TGCAGCGTTGACCCGAACCTGGGACTCCTTTCCTATGGCTACACCTTC. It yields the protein CSVDPNLGLLSYGYTF. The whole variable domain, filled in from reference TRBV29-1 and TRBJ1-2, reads SAVISQKPSRDICQRGTSLTIQCQVDSQVTMMFWYRQQPGQSLTLIATANQGSEATYESGFVIDKFPISRPNLTFSTLTVSNMSPEDSSIYLCSVDPNLGLLSYGYTFGSGTRLTVV.

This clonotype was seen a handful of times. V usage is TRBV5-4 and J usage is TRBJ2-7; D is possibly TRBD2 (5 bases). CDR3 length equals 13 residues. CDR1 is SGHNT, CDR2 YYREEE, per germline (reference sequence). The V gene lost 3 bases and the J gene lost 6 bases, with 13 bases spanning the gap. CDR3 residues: CASSSGSYCEQYF. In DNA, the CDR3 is TGTGCCAGCAGCTCGGGGTCCTACTGCGAGCAGTACTTC.

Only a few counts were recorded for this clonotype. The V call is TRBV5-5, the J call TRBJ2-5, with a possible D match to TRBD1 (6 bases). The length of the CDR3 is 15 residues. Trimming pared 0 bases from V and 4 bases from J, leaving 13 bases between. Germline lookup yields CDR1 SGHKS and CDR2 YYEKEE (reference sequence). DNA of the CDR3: TGTGCCAGCAGCTTGGTTGGGCAGGGGTCAGAGACCCAGTACTTC. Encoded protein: CASSLVGQGSETQYF.

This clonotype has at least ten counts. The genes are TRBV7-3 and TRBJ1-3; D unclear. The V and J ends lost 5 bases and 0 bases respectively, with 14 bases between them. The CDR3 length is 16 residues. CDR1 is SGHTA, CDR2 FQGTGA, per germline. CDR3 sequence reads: CASSQSPGSSGNTIYF. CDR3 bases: TGTGCCAGCAGCCAGTCGCCGGGTTCCTCTGGAAACACCATATATTTT.

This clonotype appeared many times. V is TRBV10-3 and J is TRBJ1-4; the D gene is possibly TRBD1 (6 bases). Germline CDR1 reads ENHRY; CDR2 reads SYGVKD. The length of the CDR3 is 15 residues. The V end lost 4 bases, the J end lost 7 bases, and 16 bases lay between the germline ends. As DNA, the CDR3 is TGTGCCATCAGTGTAGGAAATACAGGGAGTGAAAAACTGTTTTTT. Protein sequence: CAISVGNTGSEKLFF.

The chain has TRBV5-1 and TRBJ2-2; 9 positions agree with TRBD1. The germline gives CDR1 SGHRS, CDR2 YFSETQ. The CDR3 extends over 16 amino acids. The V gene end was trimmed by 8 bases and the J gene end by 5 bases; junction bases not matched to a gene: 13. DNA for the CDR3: TGCGCCAGTACCTTCCTGACAGGGGGATCAACCGGGGAGCTGTTTTTT. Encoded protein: CASTFLTGGSTGELFF.

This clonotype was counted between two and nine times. The CDR3 here is CASSFGRPYNEQFF. The DNA of the CDR3 is TGTGCCAGCAGCTTCGGGCGCCCCTACAATGAGCAGTTCTTC. The rearrangement joins TRBV4-2 to TRBJ2-1; no clear D. The germline V gene encodes CDR1 LGHNA and CDR2 YNFKEQ. The CDR3 contains 14 residues. With 5 bases removed from V and 2 bases from J, the gap between germline ends came to 10 bases.

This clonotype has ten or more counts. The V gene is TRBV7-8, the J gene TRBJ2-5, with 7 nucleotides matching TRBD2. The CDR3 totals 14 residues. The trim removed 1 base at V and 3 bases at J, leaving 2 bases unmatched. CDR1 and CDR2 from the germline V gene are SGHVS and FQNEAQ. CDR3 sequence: CASSLGREKETQYF. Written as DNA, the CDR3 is TGTGCCAGCAGCTTAGGGCGGGAGAAAGAGACCCAGTACTTC. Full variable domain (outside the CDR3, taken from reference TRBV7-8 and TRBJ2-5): GAGVSQSPRYKVAKRGQDVALRCDPISGHVSLFWYQQALGQGPEFLTYFQNEAQLDKSGLPSDRFFAERPEGSVSTLKIQRTQQEDSAVYLCASSLGREKETQYFGPGTRLLVL.

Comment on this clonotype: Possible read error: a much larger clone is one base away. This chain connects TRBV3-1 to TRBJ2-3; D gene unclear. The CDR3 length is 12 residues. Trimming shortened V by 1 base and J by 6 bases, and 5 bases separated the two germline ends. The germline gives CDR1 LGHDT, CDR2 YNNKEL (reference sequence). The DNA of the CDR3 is TGTGCCAGCAGCCAAGTGCATGATACGCAGTATTTT. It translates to CASSQVHDTQYF.